The 21 T cell receptor beta chains reported below all come from one sample, sequenced in a study of blood T cell repertoires in COVID-19. The repertoire was sequenced with immunoSEQ multiplex PCR; TCRdb's copy has only in-frame clones and lacks some. The sample lists 89,000 or so clones, about 82% occurring once. The sequenced sample consisted of peripheral blood. Source of these receptors: a man aged 50-59 years with active COVID-19.

The chain carries TRBV7-9 and TRBJ2-2; 14 nucleotides agree with TRBD2. With V trimmed by 5 bases and J by 3 bases, 11 bases remained unmatched. The CDR3 totals 19 residues. Germline-derived CDR1 and CDR2 are SEHNR and FQNEAQ (reference sequence). The CDR3 protein is CASSRPGTSGGSYTGELFF. CDR3 nucleotide sequence: TGTGCCAGCAGCCGACCCGGGACTAGCGGGGGATCTTACACCGGGGAGCTGTTTTTT.

This chain uses TRBV7-3 with TRBJ2-7, with 8 bases fitting TRBD2. Trimming at V came to 5 bases and at J to 5 bases, leaving 5 bases not matched to a gene. The CDR3 is 13 residues long. Germline V gene sequence: CDR1 SGHTA, CDR2 FQGTGA. This chain's CDR3 is CASSAGLADEQYF. The CDR3 DNA sequence: TGTGCCAGCAGCGCAGGACTAGCAGACGAGCAGTACTTC.

This sequence joins TRBV7-2 and TRBJ2-5, with D perhaps TRBD1 (6 bases). V was clipped by 5 bases and J by 1 base, with 11 bases between them. The germline CDR1 and CDR2 sequences are SGHTA and FQGNSA. CDR3 length: 14 residues. In DNA form, the CDR3 reads TGTGCCAGCAGCCCCGGACAGATCCAAGAGACCCAGTACTTC. Protein sequence: CASSPGQIQETQYF.

This clone was counted between two and nine times. This chain links TRBV18 with TRBJ1-5; D is possibly TRBD1 (5 bases). The CDR3 loop spans 14 amino acids. Germline values: CDR1 KGHSH, CDR2 LQKENI. Trimming pared 9 bases from V and 3 bases from J, leaving 15 bases between. The CDR3 bases are TGTGCCAGTTCGAAGGGGCTCGACAATCAGCCCCAGCATTTT. Residues: CASSKGLDNQPQHF.

The J gene is TRBJ1-2, the V gene TRBV27, with 9 bases that match TRBD1. J gave up 6 bases and V 6 bases, and 11 bases lay outside the gene matches. This CDR3 region has 15 residues. CDR1 and CDR2 from the germline V gene are MNHEY and SMNVEV (reference sequence). The CDR3 protein is CASSTGGAESNGYTF. The CDR3 region has the DNA TGTGCCAGCAGCACAGGGGGCGCGGAATCTAATGGCTACACCTTC.

J is TRBJ2-1 and V is TRBV28, with D perhaps TRBD2 (5 bases). The germline CDR1 and CDR2 sequences are MDHEN and SYDVKM. Between the trimmed V and J ends, which lost 7 bases and 5 bases, there was a span of 9 bases. There are 12 residues in the CDR3. The CDR3 DNA is TGTGCCAGCAATCGGGGTAACAATGAGCAGTTCTTC. Protein: CASNRGNNEQFF.

The chain employs TRBV5-1 and TRBJ1-6; D may be TRBD1 (5 bases). CDR3 length: 17 amino acids. Per the germline V gene, CDR1 is SGHRS and CDR2 is YFSETQ. V lost 0 bases to trimming and J lost 1 base, with 11 bases between them. This chain's CDR3 is CASSLVTGESYNSPLHF. In DNA, the CDR3 is TGCGCCAGCAGCTTGGTGACGGGGGAATCCTATAATTCACCCCTCCACTTT.

V usage is TRBV5-8 and J usage is TRBJ2-7; weak D call: TRBD1 (6 bases). Germline CDR1 SGHTS, CDR2 YDEGEE. V was pared by 9 bases and J by 7 bases, with 20 bases between. The CDR3 loop spans 13 amino acids. The chain's CDR3 is CANNRVPGWEQYF. The CDR3 DNA follows: TGTGCCAACAACAGGGTGCCGGGGTGGGAGCAGTACTTC.

The chain carries TRBV5-5 and TRBJ2-3; a possible D gene is TRBD2 (7 bases). The CDR3 spans 16 residues. The V end was cut by 2 bases, the J end by 4 bases, with 17 bases between. Germline CDR1 SGHKS, CDR2 YYEKEE (reference sequence). CDR3 in DNA: TGTGCCAGCAGCTTTCGGGGGGCGCTGGGTGCAGATACGCAGTATTTT. It translates to CASSFRGALGADTQYF.

The rearrangement joins TRBV27 to TRBJ1-1; 11 bases map to TRBD1. The J segment lost 5 bases and the V segment lost 9 bases, leaving 8 bases of the junction unmatched. Per the germline V gene, CDR1 is MNHEY and CDR2 is SMNVEV (reference sequence). The CDR3 loop spans 14 amino acids. CDR3 residues: CASTGTGGFTEAFF. The CDR3 nucleotides are TGTGCCAGTACTGGGACAGGGGGGTTTACTGAAGCTTTCTTT.

The V call is TRBV29-1, the J call TRBJ2-3; possibly TRBD2 for D (6 bases). Trimming pared 3 bases from V and 3 bases from J, leaving 16 bases between. Germline lookup yields CDR1 SQVTM and CDR2 ANQGSEA. The CDR3 extends over 15 amino acids. CDR3 sequence: CSVDIGPGGTDTQYF. CDR3 sequence (DNA): TGCAGCGTTGATATTGGGCCTGGGGGGACAGATACGCAGTATTTT.

This clone was seen a few times. The rearrangement joins TRBV9 to TRBJ1-1; 8 nucleotides line up with TRBD1. With V trimmed by 2 bases and J by 7 bases, 7 bases remained unmatched. CDR1 SGDLS and CDR2 YYNGEE come from the germline V gene. This CDR3 spans 14 amino acids. CDR3: CASSVSLGQGEAFF. In nucleotides, the CDR3 is TGTGCCAGCAGCGTTAGCCTTGGACAGGGTGAAGCTTTCTTT. The complete variable domain, with remaining parts taken from reference TRBV9 and TRBJ1-1, reads DSGVTQTPKHLITATGQRVTLRCSPRSGDLSVYWYQQSLDQGLQFLIQYYNGEERAKGNILERFSAQQFPDLHSELNLSSLELGDSALYFCASSVSLGQGEAFFGQGTRLTVV.

This clone occurred a few times. V gene TRBV7-9 combines with J gene TRBJ1-1; D is undetermined. The CDR3 loop spans 13 amino acids. Germline CDR1 is SEHNR and CDR2 is FQNEAQ (reference sequence). Between the trimmed V and J ends, which lost 5 bases and 1 base, there was a span of 8 bases. CDR3 sequence: CASSKQQNTEAFF. The CDR3 coding sequence is TGTGCCAGCAGCAAACAGCAGAACACTGAAGCTTTCTTT.

On this clone itself: This sample includes further DNA sequences coding for the same CDR3. The rearrangement uses TRBV2 and TRBJ2-3; D ambiguous. This CDR3 region has 11 residues. CDR1 and CDR2 (germline): SNHLY, FYNNEI. V lost 6 bases and J 2 bases, leaving 3 bases between the germline ends. CDR3 amino acids: CASSYTDTQYF. The DNA of the CDR3 is TGTGCCAGCAGCTACACAGATACGCAGTATTTT.

In this sample, this clone turned up a few times. The genes are TRBV24-1 and TRBJ2-2; D gene uncertain. There are 15 residues in the CDR3. V was pared by 4 bases and J by 4 bases, with 12 bases between. Germline-derived CDR1 and CDR2 are KGHDR and SFDVKD. In DNA, the CDR3 is TGTGCCACCAGTGACCCCTCCCCGGGCACCGGGGAGCTGTTTTTT. Residues: CATSDPSPGTGELFF.

The V and J genes are TRBV6-5 and TRBJ2-5; TRBD1 might be the D (6 bases). CDR1 is MNHEY, CDR2 SVGAGI, per germline. This CDR3 contains 15 residues. Trimming left V 6 bases short and J 3 bases short, with 17 bases between. CDR3 sequence reads: CASSKQGRREETQYF. For the CDR3, the DNA is TGTGCCAGCAGCAAACAGGGAAGGAGAGAAGAGACCCAGTACTTC.

The chain recombines TRBV7-8 with TRBJ2-5, with 8 positions matching TRBD2. Germline lookup yields CDR1 SGHVS and CDR2 FQNEAQ. The length of the CDR3 is 17 residues. J was trimmed by 1 base and V by 1 base; bases with no gene match: 8. CDR3 residues: CASSLGVATSAQETQYF. CDR3 coding DNA: TGTGCCAGCAGCTTAGGGGTCGCGACTAGCGCCCAAGAGACCCAGTACTTC.

The chain joins TRBV28 to TRBJ1-3, with unresolved D. Germline CDR1 MDHEN, CDR2 SYDVKM. The CDR3 is 13 residues long. The ends were cut back, 11 bases at V and 3 bases at J, with 14 bases in the middle. The CDR3 protein is CASEGRVGNTIYF. The CDR3, as DNA: TGTGCCTCCGAAGGGAGGGTTGGAAACACCATATATTTT.

V and J are TRBV19 and TRBJ1-1; weak D call: TRBD1 (5 bases). CDR3 size: 16 residues. Germline V gene data show CDR1 as LNHDA and CDR2 as SQIVND (reference sequence). Trimming pared 1 base from V and 0 bases from J, leaving 12 bases between. The CDR3 region is CASSIVLGGLNTEAFF. In DNA, the CDR3 is TGTGCCAGTAGTATAGTCCTCGGGGGATTGAACACTGAAGCTTTCTTT. The entire variable domain, with the rest obtained from reference TRBV19 and TRBJ1-1, is as follows: DGGITQSPKYLFRKEGQNVTLSCEQNLNHDAMYWYRQDPGQGLRLIYYSQIVNDFQKGDIAEGYSVSREKKESFPLTVTSAQKNPTAFYLCASSIVLGGLNTEAFFGQGTRLTVV.

There are a few counts of this clone. V gene TRBV6-5 combines with J gene TRBJ2-7; no definite D call. Per germline, CDR1 MNHEY and CDR2 SVGAGI. V was cut by 6 bases and J by 3 bases, with 18 bases left in between. This CDR3 has 15 residues. This CDR3 is CASSIVEAPVYEQYF. Written as DNA, the CDR3 is TGTGCCAGCAGCATAGTAGAGGCTCCCGTCTACGAGCAGTACTTC.

This chain joins TRBV6-4 and TRBJ1-1; TRBD1 agrees at 9 bases. This CDR3 region has 15 residues. J lost 2 bases, V lost 6 bases, and 7 bases had no gene match. Germline loops: CDR1 MRHNA, CDR2 SNTAGT. CDR3 in DNA: TGTGCCAGCAGCGTTACAGGGGGCTCAAACACTGAAGCTTTCTTT. It translates to CASSVTGGSNTEAFF.